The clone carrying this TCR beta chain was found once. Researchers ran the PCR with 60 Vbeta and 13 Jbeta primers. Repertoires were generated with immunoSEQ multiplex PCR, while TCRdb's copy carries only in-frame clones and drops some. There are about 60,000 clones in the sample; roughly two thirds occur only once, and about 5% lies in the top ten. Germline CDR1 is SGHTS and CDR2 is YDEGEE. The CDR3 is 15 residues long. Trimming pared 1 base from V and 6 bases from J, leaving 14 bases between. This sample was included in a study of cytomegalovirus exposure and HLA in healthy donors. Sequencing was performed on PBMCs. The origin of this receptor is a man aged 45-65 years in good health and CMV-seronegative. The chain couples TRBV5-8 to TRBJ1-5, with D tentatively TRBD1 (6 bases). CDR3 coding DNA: TGTGCCAGCAGCTTGCGCAGGGGCAAGAGTCAGCCCCAGCATTTT. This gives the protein CASSLRRGKSQPQHF.